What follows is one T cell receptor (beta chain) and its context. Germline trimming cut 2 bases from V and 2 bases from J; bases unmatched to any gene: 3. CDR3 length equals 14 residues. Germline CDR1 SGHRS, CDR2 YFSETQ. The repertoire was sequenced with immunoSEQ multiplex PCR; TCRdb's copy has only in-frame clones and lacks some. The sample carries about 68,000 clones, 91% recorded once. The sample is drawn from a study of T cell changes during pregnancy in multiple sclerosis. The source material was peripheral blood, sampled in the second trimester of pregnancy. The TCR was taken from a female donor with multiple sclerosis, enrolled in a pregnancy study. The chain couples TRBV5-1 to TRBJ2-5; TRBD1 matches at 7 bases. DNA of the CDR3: TGCGCCAGCAGCTTCACAGGGGCGCAAGAGACCCAGTACTTC. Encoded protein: CASSFTGAQETQYF.